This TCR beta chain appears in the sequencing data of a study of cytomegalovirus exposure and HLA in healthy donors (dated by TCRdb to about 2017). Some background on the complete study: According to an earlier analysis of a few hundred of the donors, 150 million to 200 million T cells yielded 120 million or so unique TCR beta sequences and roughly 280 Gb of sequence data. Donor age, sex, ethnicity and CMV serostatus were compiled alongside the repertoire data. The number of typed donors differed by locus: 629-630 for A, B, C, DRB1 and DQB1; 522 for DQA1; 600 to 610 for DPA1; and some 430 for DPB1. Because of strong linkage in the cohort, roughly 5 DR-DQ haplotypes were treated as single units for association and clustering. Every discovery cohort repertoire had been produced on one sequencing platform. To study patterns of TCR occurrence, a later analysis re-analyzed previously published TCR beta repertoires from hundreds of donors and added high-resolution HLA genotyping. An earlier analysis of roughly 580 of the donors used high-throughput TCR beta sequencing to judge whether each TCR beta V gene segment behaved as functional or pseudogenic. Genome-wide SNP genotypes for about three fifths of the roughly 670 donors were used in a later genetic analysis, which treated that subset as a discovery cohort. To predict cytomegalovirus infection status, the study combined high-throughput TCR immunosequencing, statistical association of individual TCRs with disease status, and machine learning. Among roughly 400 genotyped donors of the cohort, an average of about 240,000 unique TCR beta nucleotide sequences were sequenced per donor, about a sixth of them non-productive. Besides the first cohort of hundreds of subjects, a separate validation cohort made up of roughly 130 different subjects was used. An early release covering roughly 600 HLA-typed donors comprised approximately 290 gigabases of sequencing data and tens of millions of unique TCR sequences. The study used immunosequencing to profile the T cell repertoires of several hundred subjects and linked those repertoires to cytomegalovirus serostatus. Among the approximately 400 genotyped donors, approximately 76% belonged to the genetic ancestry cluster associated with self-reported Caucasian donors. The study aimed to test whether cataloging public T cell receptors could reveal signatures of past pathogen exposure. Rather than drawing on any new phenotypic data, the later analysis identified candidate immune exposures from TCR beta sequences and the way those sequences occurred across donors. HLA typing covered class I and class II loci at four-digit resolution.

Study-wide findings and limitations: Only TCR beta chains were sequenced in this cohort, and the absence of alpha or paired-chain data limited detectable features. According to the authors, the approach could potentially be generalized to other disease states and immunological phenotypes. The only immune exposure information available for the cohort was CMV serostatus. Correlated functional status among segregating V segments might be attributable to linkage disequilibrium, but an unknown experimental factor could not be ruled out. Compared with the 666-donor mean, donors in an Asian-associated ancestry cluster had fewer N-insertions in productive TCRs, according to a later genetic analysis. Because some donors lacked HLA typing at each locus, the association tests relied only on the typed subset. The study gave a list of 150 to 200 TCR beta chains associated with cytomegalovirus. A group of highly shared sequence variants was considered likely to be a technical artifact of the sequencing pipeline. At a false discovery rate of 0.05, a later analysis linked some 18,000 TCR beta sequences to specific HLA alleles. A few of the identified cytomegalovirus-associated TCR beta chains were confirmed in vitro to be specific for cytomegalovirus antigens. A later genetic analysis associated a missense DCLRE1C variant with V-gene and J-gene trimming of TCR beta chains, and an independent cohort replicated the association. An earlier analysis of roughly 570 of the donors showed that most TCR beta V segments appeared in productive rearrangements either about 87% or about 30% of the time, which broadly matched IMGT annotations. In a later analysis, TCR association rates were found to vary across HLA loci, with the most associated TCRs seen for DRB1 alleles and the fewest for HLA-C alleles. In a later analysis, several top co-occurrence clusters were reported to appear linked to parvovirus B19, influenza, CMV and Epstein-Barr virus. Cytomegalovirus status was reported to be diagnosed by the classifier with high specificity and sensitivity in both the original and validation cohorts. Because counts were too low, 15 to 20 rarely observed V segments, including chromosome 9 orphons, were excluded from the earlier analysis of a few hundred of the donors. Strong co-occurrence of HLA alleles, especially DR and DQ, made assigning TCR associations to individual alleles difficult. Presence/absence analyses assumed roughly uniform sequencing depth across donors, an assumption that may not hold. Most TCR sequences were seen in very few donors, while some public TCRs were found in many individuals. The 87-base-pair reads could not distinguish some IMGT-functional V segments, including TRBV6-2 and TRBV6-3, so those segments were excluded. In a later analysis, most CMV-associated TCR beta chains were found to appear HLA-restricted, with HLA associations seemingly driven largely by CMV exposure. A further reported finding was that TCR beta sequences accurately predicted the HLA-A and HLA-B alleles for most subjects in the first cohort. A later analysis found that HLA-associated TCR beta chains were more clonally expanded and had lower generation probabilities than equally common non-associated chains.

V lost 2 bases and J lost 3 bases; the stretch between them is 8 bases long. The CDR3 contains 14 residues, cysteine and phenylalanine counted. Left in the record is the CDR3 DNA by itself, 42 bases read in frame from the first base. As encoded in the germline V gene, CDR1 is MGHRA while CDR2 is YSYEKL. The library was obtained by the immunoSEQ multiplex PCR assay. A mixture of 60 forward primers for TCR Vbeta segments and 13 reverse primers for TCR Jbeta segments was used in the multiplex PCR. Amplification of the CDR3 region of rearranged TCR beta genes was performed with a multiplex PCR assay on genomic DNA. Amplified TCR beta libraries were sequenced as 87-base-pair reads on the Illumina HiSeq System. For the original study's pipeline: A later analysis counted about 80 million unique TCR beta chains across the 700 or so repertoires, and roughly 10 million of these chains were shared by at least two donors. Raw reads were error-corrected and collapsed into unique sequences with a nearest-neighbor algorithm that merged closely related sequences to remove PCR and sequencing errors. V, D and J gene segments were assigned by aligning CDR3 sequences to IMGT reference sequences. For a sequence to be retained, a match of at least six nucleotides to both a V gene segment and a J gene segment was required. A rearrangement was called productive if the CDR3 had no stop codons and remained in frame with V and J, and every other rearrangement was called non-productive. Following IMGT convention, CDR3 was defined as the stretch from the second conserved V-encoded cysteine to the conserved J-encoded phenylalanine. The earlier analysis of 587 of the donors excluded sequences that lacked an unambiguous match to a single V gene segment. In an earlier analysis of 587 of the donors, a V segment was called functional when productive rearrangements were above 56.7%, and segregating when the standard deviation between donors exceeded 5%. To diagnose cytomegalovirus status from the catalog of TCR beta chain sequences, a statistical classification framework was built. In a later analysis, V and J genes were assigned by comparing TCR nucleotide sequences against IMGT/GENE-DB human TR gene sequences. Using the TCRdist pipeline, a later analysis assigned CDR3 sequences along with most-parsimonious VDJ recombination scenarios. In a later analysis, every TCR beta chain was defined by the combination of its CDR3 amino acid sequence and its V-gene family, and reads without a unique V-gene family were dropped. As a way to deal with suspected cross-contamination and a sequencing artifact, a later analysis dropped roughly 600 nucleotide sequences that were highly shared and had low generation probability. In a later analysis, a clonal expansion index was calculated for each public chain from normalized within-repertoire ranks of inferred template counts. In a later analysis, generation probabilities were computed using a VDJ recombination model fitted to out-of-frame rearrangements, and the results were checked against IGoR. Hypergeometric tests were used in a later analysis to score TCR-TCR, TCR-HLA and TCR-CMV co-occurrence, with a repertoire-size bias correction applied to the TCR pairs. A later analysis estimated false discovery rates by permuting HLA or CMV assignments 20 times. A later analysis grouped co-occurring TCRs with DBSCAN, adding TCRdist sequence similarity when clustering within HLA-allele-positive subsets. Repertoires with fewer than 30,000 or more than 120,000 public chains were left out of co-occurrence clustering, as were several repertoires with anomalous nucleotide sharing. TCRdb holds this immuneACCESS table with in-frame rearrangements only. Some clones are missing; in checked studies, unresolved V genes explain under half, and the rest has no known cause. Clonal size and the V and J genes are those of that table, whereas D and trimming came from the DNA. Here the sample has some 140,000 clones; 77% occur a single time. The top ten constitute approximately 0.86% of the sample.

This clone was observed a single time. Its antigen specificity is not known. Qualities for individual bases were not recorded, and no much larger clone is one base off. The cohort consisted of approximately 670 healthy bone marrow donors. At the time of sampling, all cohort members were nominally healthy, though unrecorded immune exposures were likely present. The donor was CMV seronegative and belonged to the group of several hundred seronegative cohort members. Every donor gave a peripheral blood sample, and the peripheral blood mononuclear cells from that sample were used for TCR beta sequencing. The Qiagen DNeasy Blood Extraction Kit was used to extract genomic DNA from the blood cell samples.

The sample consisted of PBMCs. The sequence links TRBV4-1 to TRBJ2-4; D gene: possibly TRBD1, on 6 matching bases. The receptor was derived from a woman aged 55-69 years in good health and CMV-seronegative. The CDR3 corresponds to CASSQTGSKNIQYF. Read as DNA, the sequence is TGCGCCAGCAGCCAAACAGGGAGCAAAAACATTCAGTACTTC.